These T cell receptor beta chains were read from a single sample in a study of cytomegalovirus exposure and HLA in healthy donors. Clones were read by immunoSEQ multiplex PCR, and TCRdb kept only the in-frame ones, dropping some. Reported are more than 110,000 clones; the ten largest clones contain 2% to 3%. The sample comprised PBMCs. These receptors all stem from a man in his forties or fifties in good health and CMV-seronegative. Each CDR3 is given with its conserved first and last residue. A D gene is named only where the DNA matches it firmly.

>TRBV7-9|TRBJ2-3|15|TRBD2
TGTGCCAGCAGCTTACGGCGGGGGGGCACAGATACGCAGTATTTT
CASSLRRGGTDTQYF
>TRBV5-1|TRBJ2-2|14|-
TGCGCCAGCAGCGTGGACAGAAACACCGGGGAGCTGTTTTTT
CASSVDRNTGELFF
>TRBV29-1|TRBJ2-7|13|-
TGCAGCGTTTTGCAGGGGGGCGATTACGAGCAGTACTTC
CSVLQGGDYEQYF
>TRBV9|TRBJ1-2|14|TRBD1
TGTGCCAGCAGCGTTGGGACAGGGGAGTATGGCTACACCTTC
CASSVGTGEYGYTF
>TRBV4-3|TRBJ1-6|15|-
TGCGCCAGCAGCCAAGATAGGCAGGCTCATTCACCCCTCCACTTT
CASSQDRQAHSPLHF
>TRBV4-3|TRBJ2-3|16|TRBD1
TGCGCCAGCAGCCAAACCGGGACAGGGGGAATGGATACGCAGTATTTT
CASSQTGTGGMDTQYF
>TRBV7-3|TRBJ1-4|15|TRBD1
TGTGCCAGCAGTCGAACCGGGACAGGGGGTGAAAAACTGTTTTTT
CASSRTGTGGEKLFF
>TRBV10-3|TRBJ1-2|15|-
TGTGCCATCAGTGAGCAAGCAACAGGCGCCTATGGCTACACCTTC
CAISEQATGAYGYTF
>TRBV7-9|TRBJ1-4|13|TRBD1
TGTGCCAGCAGCTTAGCGGGACAGAGAGAACTGTTTTTT
CASSLAGQRELFF
>TRBV18|TRBJ1-5|15|-
TGTGCCAGCTCACCCTCGGGTCAGTCTGTTCAGCCCCAGCATTTT
CASSPSGQSVQPQHF